This is a list of T cell receptor beta chains from one sample in a study of T cells in Graves' hyperthyroidism and ophthalmopathy. A single record per CDR3 protein comes from TCRdb applying MiXCR to the multiplex PCR reads. The sample records hundreds of thousands of distinct CDR3 sequences, less than 15% being singletons. Specimen: blood. The receptors stem from a woman younger than 35 with Graves' hyperthyroidism. Both conserved end residues are part of each CDR3. The D gene is left open where the match is weak. The listing skips clone size in some rows; elsewhere it reads once, few, many or a size class.

DNA,CDR3,J,size,D,length,V
TGTGCCAGCGGTTCCCGGACAGGGGGTTTTCGAAATCAGCCCCAGCATTTT,CASGSRTGGFRNQPQHF,TRBJ1-5,many,TRBD1,17,TRBV27
TGTGCCAGCAGCTTAGATGTAGCGGGCCTCTCCTACGAGCAGTACTTC,CASSLDVAGLSYEQYF,TRBJ2-7,many,TRBD2,16,TRBV11-2
TGTGCCAGCAGCCCTGACAAGAACACTGAAGCTTTCTTT,CASSPDKNTEAFF,TRBJ1-1,many,NA,13,TRBV5-6
TGTGCCAGCTCACCGGTCCCCGATAACTATGGCTACACCTTC,CASSPVPDNYGYTF,TRBJ1-2,NA,NA,14,TRBV18
TGTGCCAGCAGCCGAGGGGCGGTAGCGAACACCGGGGAGCTGTTTTTT,CASSRGAVANTGELFF,TRBJ2-2,few,NA,16,TRBV6-2/TRBV6-3
TGTGCCAGCAGCCCGATCTCGGGGGCTGGCAATCAGCCCCAGCATTTT,CASSPISGAGNQPQHF,TRBJ1-5,NA,NA,16,TRBV7-2
TGTGCCAGCAGTTACATTAGCGGAAGGCCTAACGAGCAGTACTTC,CASSYISGRPNEQYF,TRBJ2-7,many,NA,15,TRBV6-1
TGTGCCAGCAGTTTAGAATCAGCATATTACTTC,CASSLESAYYF,TRBJ2-7,NA,NA,11,TRBV28
TGTGCCACTTCGGGCCTTCTGCCCCCTTACGAGCAGTACTTC,CATSGLLPPYEQYF,TRBJ2-7,NA,NA,14,TRBV7-9
TGTGCCAGCAGCCCCCCCCTGGGTCCCAACAATGAGCAGTTCTTC,CASSPPLGPNNEQFF,TRBJ2-1,many,NA,15,TRBV7-8
TGCAGTGGCCTCCCCGGGCCCTTCTACGAGCAGTACTTC,CSGLPGPFYEQYF,TRBJ2-7,NA,NA,13,TRBV20-1
TGTGCCACCAGTGATTTGGACGAGCAGTTCTTC,CATSDLDEQFF,TRBJ2-1,many,NA,11,TRBV24-1
TGTGCCAGCAGCCGCCCGGGCAGTGCGGCCCAGCATTTT,CASSRPGSAAQHF,TRBJ1-5,NA,NA,13,TRBV6-1
TGCGCCAGTCAAAAGCAGGGGGCTGTAGGGACTGAAGCTTTCTTT,CASQKQGAVGTEAFF,TRBJ1-1,NA,TRBD1,15,TRBV5-1
TGTGCCAGCAGCCATAAGACAGATAACAATGAGCAGTTCTTC,CASSHKTDNNEQFF,TRBJ2-1,NA,NA,14,TRBV14
TGTGCCAGCAGCGTCCCAGGGCGGCCCGGGGAGCTGTTTTTT,CASSVPGRPGELFF,TRBJ2-2,NA,NA,14,TRBV9
TGTGCCAGCAGCTTAGCCGACCGGGAGCTGTTTTTT,CASSLADRELFF,TRBJ2-2,many,NA,12,TRBV7-9
TGTGCCAGCACTAGCGGCAGCTCCTACAATGAGCAGTTCTTC,CASTSGSSYNEQFF,TRBJ2-1,many,TRBD2,14,TRBV6-2/TRBV6-3
TGTGCCAGCAGTCTAATGTTGGTTTTTTTGTCGGGGGTCTACAATGAGCAGCTCTTC,CASSLMLVFLSGVYNEQLF,TRBJ2-1,NA,NA,19,TRBV6-1
TGTGCCAGCAGTGAAGCCCCGGGGTCGTATGGCTACACCTTC,CASSEAPGSYGYTF,TRBJ1-2,few,NA,14,TRBV2
TGTGCCAGCAGTTTCGAGGGTACCCATGGCTACACCTTC,CASSFEGTHGYTF,TRBJ1-2,NA,NA,13,TRBV28
TGCAGTGTACGGGACGCCTCCTACGAGCAGTACTTC,CSVRDASYEQYF,TRBJ2-7,many,NA,12,TRBV20-1
TGTGCCAGCAGGAGGGACACCTACACAGATACGCAGTATTTT,CASRRDTYTDTQYF,TRBJ2-3,many,NA,14,TRBV2
TGTGCCCTCGGGACAGGGACTCGCGAGCAGTACTTC,CALGTGTREQYF,TRBJ2-7,NA,TRBD1,12,TRBV28
TGTGCCAGCAGCTTAGAGGGCAGGACCGCGGGAGGCTACACCTTC,CASSLEGRTAGGYTF,TRBJ1-2,many,NA,15,TRBV11-2
TGTGCCATCAGTGTCCGGCCTGGGGCCAACGTCCTGACTTTC,CAISVRPGANVLTF,TRBJ2-6,NA,NA,14,TRBV10-3
TGTGCCAGCAGCTTAGGGGAGGGAGATACGCAGTATTTT,CASSLGEGDTQYF,TRBJ2-3,many,TRBD2,13,TRBV11-3
TGTGCCAGCACCTACGGGGGAATGTCCTACGAGCAGTACTTC,CASTYGGMSYEQYF,TRBJ2-7,many,NA,14,TRBV28
TGTGCCAGCTCACCGGTGAGGGATTCACCCCTCCACTTT,CASSPVRDSPLHF,TRBJ1-6,many,NA,13,TRBV18
TGTGCCAGCAGCTCGGGACTACACCTCACAGATACGCAGTATTTT,CASSSGLHLTDTQYF,TRBJ2-3,NA,TRBD2,15,TRBV11-3
TGCAGTGCAGGAAACCAGAACGGGGCCACTGAAGCTTTCTTT,CSAGNQNGATEAFF,TRBJ1-1,few,NA,14,TRBV20-1
TGCAGTGCTGGGGGGGGGACAGACTTCTATGGCTACACCTTC,CSAGGGTDFYGYTF,TRBJ1-2,few,TRBD1,14,TRBV20-1
TGCAGTGCTAGTAACCTAGCGGGAGGGCCCCACGAGCAGTACTTC,CSASNLAGGPHEQYF,TRBJ2-7,many,TRBD2,15,TRBV20-1
TGTGCCAGCAGCTTAGCCGTTGGAACGTTAAGCTCCTACGAGCAGTACTTC,CASSLAVGTLSSYEQYF,TRBJ2-7,few,NA,17,TRBV7-8
TGTGCCAGCAGGTTTCCGGGACTAGCGGGCCAAGAGACCCAGTACTTC,CASRFPGLAGQETQYF,TRBJ2-5,NA,TRBD2,16,TRBV7-9
TGCGCCAGCAGCCAGCCTCGGGACTCCAAAGCTAACTATGGCTACACCTTC,CASSQPRDSKANYGYTF,TRBJ1-2,NA,NA,17,TRBV4-1